Listed below are T cell receptor beta chains from one sample, sequenced in a study of blood T cell repertoires in COVID-19. Assay: immunoSEQ multiplex PCR; the TCRdb copy retains only in-frame clones and omits some. This table holds some 220,000 clones, about 83% found once. Sequencing was performed on peripheral blood. The receptor source for this set is a human donor in a cohort sampled during active COVID-19. The CDR3 runs from the conserved cysteine through the conserved F or W. The order of the fields is D gene, V gene, J gene, CDR3 protein. D genes are given only for firm matches.

TRBD1	TRBV10-1	TRBJ2-1	CASSQGTANNEQFF
TRBD1	TRBV28	TRBJ2-7	CACASGWDRGKEEQYF
.	TRBV2	TRBJ1-2	CASRVTTGSGGYTF
.	TRBV5-1	TRBJ2-1	CASSQGGSSYNEQFF
.	TRBV30	TRBJ1-4	CAWSGLLTNEKLFF
.	TRBV6-5	TRBJ1-1	CASSRDIGTTEAFF
.	TRBV9	TRBJ1-4	CASSVGEDEKLFF
.	TRBV11-2	TRBJ2-7	CASSSRYEQYF
.	TRBV7-9	TRBJ1-1	CASSPQRGTEAFF
.	TRBV4-1	TRBJ2-7	CASSQDGGYEQYF
TRBD1	TRBV7-2	TRBJ1-6	CASRRTGTSSPLHF
.	TRBV28	TRBJ2-3	CASSLASTTDTQYF
TRBD1	TRBV29-1	TRBJ2-4	CSVRDRTGVNIQYF
.	TRBV3-1/TRBV3-2	TRBJ1-2	CASSQVGDYGYTF
TRBD1	TRBV18	TRBJ1-5	CASSPDRDRGRNQPQHF
TRBD2	TRBV6-4	TRBJ2-1	CASKLSGRGGNEQFF
TRBD1	TRBV4-1	TRBJ2-3	CASSQVTGDSTDTQYF
TRBD1	TRBV27	TRBJ2-7	CASSKGDRVDEQYF
TRBD2	TRBV5-1	TRBJ2-5	CASIERGGRETQYF
TRBD1	TRBV5-1	TRBJ2-3	CASSGTGGDTQYF
.	TRBV3-1/TRBV3-2	TRBJ1-4	CASSHGRGKQLFF
.	TRBV5-5	TRBJ1-2	CASTIGGANGYTF
TRBD2	TRBV11-3	TRBJ2-7	CASSLTSGSYEQYF
TRBD2	TRBV7-2	TRBJ2-2	CASRNGLAGGPTGELFF